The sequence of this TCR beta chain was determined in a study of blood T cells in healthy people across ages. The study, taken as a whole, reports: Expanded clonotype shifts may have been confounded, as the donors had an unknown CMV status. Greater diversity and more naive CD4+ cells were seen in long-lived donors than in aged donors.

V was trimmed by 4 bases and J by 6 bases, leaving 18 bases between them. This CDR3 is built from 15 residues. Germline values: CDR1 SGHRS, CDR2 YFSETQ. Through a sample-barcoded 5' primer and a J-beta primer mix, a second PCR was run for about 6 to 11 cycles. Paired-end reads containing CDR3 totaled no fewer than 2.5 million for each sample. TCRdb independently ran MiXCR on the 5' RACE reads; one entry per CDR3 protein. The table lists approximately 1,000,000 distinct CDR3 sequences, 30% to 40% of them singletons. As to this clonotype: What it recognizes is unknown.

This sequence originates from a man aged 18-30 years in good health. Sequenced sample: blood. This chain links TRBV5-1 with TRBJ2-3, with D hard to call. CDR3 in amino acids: CASSRQSDASDTQYF. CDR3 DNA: TGCGCCAGCAGCCGCCAATCGGACGCCTCGGATACGCAGTATTTT.